The 25 T cell receptor beta chains presented below share a single source sample, sequenced in a study of T cell clonotyping in hematopoietic cell transplantation. The data were produced by immunoSEQ multiplex PCR, yet TCRdb's version contains in-frame clones alone and is incomplete. The table records 26,000 or so clones, under 97% of them present only once. Sequenced material: peripheral blood mononuclear cells. The source of these receptors is a man aged 50 to 59 in good health. Some clones in this sample may be carry-over from other donors' samples.

This chain joins TRBV7-2 and TRBJ2-7; a weak D match, TRBD1 (6 bases). CDR1 and CDR2 (germline): SGHTA, FQGNSA. Deletions cut 1 base from V and 6 bases from J, with 13 bases between. There are 14 residues in the CDR3. CDR3 amino acids: CASSLGGVTGEQYF. The CDR3 region has the DNA TGTGCCAGCAGCTTAGGCGGAGTGACAGGCGAGCAGTACTTC.

The V gene is TRBV9, the J gene TRBJ1-2; 10 bases map to TRBD1. In germline, CDR1 is SGDLS, CDR2 YYNGEE. CDR3 length: 14 amino acids. V gave up 3 bases and J gave up 8 bases; unmatched junction bases: 7. CDR3 loop: CASSEGQGIGGYTF. CDR3 DNA sequence: TGTGCCAGCAGCGAGGGACAGGGGATCGGGGGCTACACCTTC. Variable domain in full (rest from reference TRBV9 and TRBJ1-2): DSGVTQTPKHLITATGQRVTLRCSPRSGDLSVYWYQQSLDQGLQFLIQYYNGEERAKGNILERFSAQQFPDLHSELNLSSLELGDSALYFCASSEGQGIGGYTFGSGTRLTVV.

The rearrangement joins TRBV6-5 to TRBJ2-2; D gene ambiguous. This CDR3 has 14 amino acids. Germline V gene sequence: CDR1 MNHEY, CDR2 SVGAGI. Trimming shortened V by 0 bases and J by 1 base, and 3 bases separated the two germline ends. CDR3 in DNA: TGTGCCAGCAGTTACTCGGAGAACACCGGGGAGCTGTTTTTT. Protein product: CASSYSENTGELFF.

This clone was observed once. J is TRBJ2-1 and V is TRBV7-2, with 9 bases matching TRBD2. The CDR3 contains 16 residues. CDR1 and CDR2 (germline): SGHTA, FQGNSA. V trimming: 5 bases; J trimming: 8 bases; junction bases outside the gene matches: 13. The CDR3: CASSERPGTSPHEQFF. As DNA, the CDR3 is TGTGCCAGCAGCGAACGGCCCGGGACTAGCCCCCATGAGCAGTTCTTC.

This clone has just one count. This chain connects TRBV4-2 to TRBJ1-1, with D tentatively TRBD1 (5 bases). Deletions cut 0 bases from V and 1 base from J, with 12 bases between. Germline V CDR1 and CDR2: LGHNA, YNFKEQ. There are 16 residues in the CDR3. The CDR3 bases are TGTGCCAGCAGCCAAGAAATGCGACAGAGGAACACTGAAGCTTTCTTT. This encodes CASSQEMRQRNTEAFF.

The chain combines TRBV28 with TRBJ2-7; TRBD1 agrees at 10 bases. CDR3 length: 14 amino acids. The germline gives CDR1 MDHEN, CDR2 SYDVKM. The J segment lost 4 bases and the V segment lost 5 bases, leaving 5 bases of the junction unmatched. Here the CDR3 DNA reads TGTGCCAGCAGTACCGGACAGGGGGTTTACGAGCAGTACTTC. Its translation: CASSTGQGVYEQYF. Complete variable domain (other parts from reference TRBV28 and TRBJ2-7): DVKVTQSSRYLVKRTGEKVFLECVQDMDHENMFWYRQDPGLGLRLIYFSYDVKMKEKGDIPEGYSVSREKKERFSLILESASTNQTSMYLCASSTGQGVYEQYFGPGTRLTVT.

The chain has TRBV29-1 and TRBJ1-1; D ambiguous. Germline V lookup: CDR1 SQVTM, CDR2 ANQGSEA. The CDR3 length is 18 residues. V was shortened by 0 bases and J by 0 bases, with 20 bases between the two germline ends. Here the CDR3 reads CSVEDPAGSNRMNTEAFF. CDR3 DNA: TGCAGCGTTGAAGATCCCGCAGGTTCTAACCGCATGAACACTGAAGCTTTCTTT.

V and J are TRBV7-6 and TRBJ2-5; no reliable D call. CDR1 is SGHVS, CDR2 FNYEAQ, per germline. V was clipped by 3 bases and J by 3 bases, with 8 bases between them. This CDR3 has 13 residues. The CDR3 nucleotides are TGTGCCAGCAGCTTCAACGCCGAAGAGACCCAGTACTTC. It is translated as CASSFNAEETQYF.

This chain uses TRBV4-3 with TRBJ2-3, with 12 bases matching TRBD2. CDR1 and CDR2 (germline): LGHNA, YSLEER. V shed 1 base and J 0 bases; nucleotides not matched to a gene: 5. The CDR3 contains 18 residues. CDR3 loop: CASSQVASGRASTDTQYF. The CDR3 coding sequence is TGCGCCAGCAGCCAAGTGGCTAGCGGGAGGGCTAGCACAGATACGCAGTATTTT.

V gene TRBV5-5 combines with J gene TRBJ1-4; D gene unclear. The CDR3 has 12 amino acids. V gave up 4 bases and J gave up 5 bases, with 6 bases separating them. Germline V CDR1 and CDR2: SGHKS, YYEKEE (reference sequence). The CDR3 loop reads CASSRENEKLFF. DNA for the CDR3: TGTGCCAGCAGCAGAGAAAATGAAAAACTGTTTTTT.

This sequence joins TRBV7-9 and TRBJ1-2; D is undetermined. The CDR3 extends over 12 amino acids. Trimming shortened V by 3 bases and J by 3 bases, and 5 bases separated the two germline ends. The germline gives CDR1 SEHNR, CDR2 FQNEAQ (reference sequence). DNA for the CDR3: TGTGCCAGCAGCTTGTCGGACTATGGCTACACCTTC. Encoded protein: CASSLSDYGYTF.

The chain uses TRBV28 and TRBJ1-2, with D unclear. CDR1 MDHEN and CDR2 SYDVKM come from the germline V gene. The V gene lost 2 bases and the J gene lost 2 bases, with 9 bases spanning the gap. The CDR3 is 14 amino acids. The chain's CDR3 is CASSLLAGNYGYTF. The CDR3, as DNA: TGTGCCAGCAGTTTACTCGCCGGGAACTATGGCTACACCTTC.

V usage is TRBV6-1 and J usage is TRBJ1-5; TRBD1 matches 8 bases. CDR1 is MNHNS, CDR2 SASEGT, per germline. CDR3 length: 14 residues. V trimming: 5 bases; J trimming: 7 bases; junction bases outside the gene matches: 7. The DNA of the CDR3 is TGTGCCAGCAGTATTGACAGGGGAGACCAGCCCCAGCATTTT. Its translation: CASSIDRGDQPQHF.

The chain joins TRBV28 to TRBJ1-5, with 9 bases identical to TRBD1. The CDR3 runs to 17 residues. The J segment lost 4 bases and the V segment lost 1 base, leaving 8 bases of the junction unmatched. Germline lookup yields CDR1 MDHEN and CDR2 SYDVKM. In DNA form, the CDR3 reads TGTGCCAGCAGTTTATTAAGAGGACAGGGGAGTAATCAGCCCCAGCATTTT. This translates into CASSLLRGQGSNQPQHF. Combining the CDR3 with reference TRBV28 and TRBJ1-5 gives the whole variable domain DVKVTQSSRYLVKRTGEKVFLECVQDMDHENMFWYRQDPGLGLRLIYFSYDVKMKEKGDIPEGYSVSREKKERFSLILESASTNQTSMYLCASSLLRGQGSNQPQHFGDGTRLSIL.

The rearrangement links TRBV7-8 to TRBJ1-6; D might be TRBD1 (6 bases). V lost 2 bases, J lost 8 bases, and 10 bases lay in between. Germline V gives CDR1 SGHVS, CDR2 FQNEAQ. The CDR3 covers 14 residues. The CDR3 DNA follows: TGTGCCAGCAGCTTACTGGACAGCTATTCACCCCTCCACTTT. Its protein is CASSLLDSYSPLHF.

The V call is TRBV27, the J call TRBJ2-1; TRBD2 agrees at 7 bases. CDR1 is MNHEY and CDR2 is SMNVEV in the germline V gene (reference sequence). V gave up 5 bases and J gave up 4 bases; unmatched junction bases: 11. The CDR3 spans 16 residues. The DNA of the CDR3 is TGTGCCAGCAGTAAAGGGAGACTAGCTGAATACAATGAGCAGTTCTTC. This gives the protein CASSKGRLAEYNEQFF.

The chain uses TRBV20-1 and TRBJ1-6, with a weak D call TRBD1 (6 bases). Trimming shortened V by 3 bases and J by 14 bases, and 11 bases separated the two germline ends. Per germline, CDR1 DFQATT and CDR2 SNEGSKA (reference sequence). The CDR3 totals 11 residues. The CDR3 bases are TGCAGTGCTAGGCTGGACAGCACCCTCCACTTT. It specifies CSARLDSTLHF.

CDR3 protein: CASSGGNINSPLHF. The CDR3 nucleotides read TGCGCCAGCAGCGGGGGGAATATTAATTCACCCCTCCACTTT. The rearrangement joins TRBV5-1 to TRBJ1-6; D possibly corresponds to TRBD1 (5 bases). Looked up from germline, CDR1 is SGHRS and CDR2 is YFSETQ. V was trimmed by 4 bases and J by 6 bases, leaving 11 bases between them. The CDR3 spans 14 residues.

The chain couples TRBV7-9 to TRBJ2-1; possible D gene TRBD1, 5 bases. The CDR3 length is 14 residues. Trimming pared 7 bases from V and 0 bases from J, leaving 10 bases between. Per the germline V gene, CDR1 is SEHNR and CDR2 is FQNEAQ (reference sequence). Written as DNA, the CDR3 is TGTGCCAGCATTGGGGCCACCTCCTACAATGAGCAGTTCTTC. It yields the protein CASIGATSYNEQFF. The full variable domain, its missing parts supplied by reference TRBV7-9 and TRBJ2-1, is DTGVSQNPRHKITKRGQNVTFRCDPISEHNRLYWYRQTLGQGPEFLTYFQNEAQLEKSRLLSDRFSAERPKGSFSTLEIQRTEQGDSAMYLCASIGATSYNEQFFGPGTRLTVL.

The genes are TRBV4-2 and TRBJ2-1, with 11 positions matching TRBD2. The CDR3 totals 18 residues. CDR1 is LGHNA and CDR2 is YNFKEQ in the germline V gene. J gave up 0 bases and V 0 bases, and 4 bases lay outside the gene matches. The CDR3 DNA follows: TGTGCCAGCAGCCAAGAGACTAGCGGGACCAGCTCCTACAATGAGCAGTTCTTC. It translates to CASSQETSGTSSYNEQFF.

The V call is TRBV5-1, the J call TRBJ1-2; D might be TRBD1 (5 bases). With 3 bases removed from V and 3 bases from J, the gap between germline ends came to 12 bases. Germline V CDR1 and CDR2: SGHRS, YFSETQ. This CDR3 region has 14 residues. The CDR3 spells CASSSREGDYGYTF. CDR3 in DNA: TGCGCCAGCAGCTCCAGGGAAGGGGACTATGGCTACACCTTC. The whole variable domain, filled in from reference TRBV5-1 and TRBJ1-2, reads KAGVTQTPRYLIKTRGQQVTLSCSPISGHRSVSWYQQTPGQGLQFLFEYFSETQRNKGNFPGRFSGRQFSNSRSEMNVSTLELGDSALYLCASSSREGDYGYTFGSGTRLTVV.

This chain links TRBV7-2 with TRBJ2-3; a weak D match, TRBD2 (7 bases). Trimming removed 6 bases from V and 3 bases from J, with 22 bases in between. Germline values: CDR1 SGHTA, CDR2 FQGNSA. There are 17 residues in the CDR3. CDR3 residues: CASSNRGPGGGTDTQYF. The DNA for the CDR3 is TGTGCCAGCAGTAATAGAGGTCCGGGGGGCGGGACAGATACGCAGTATTTT.

CDR3 coding DNA: TGTGCCAGCAGTTTCTCGGGGACAGGGGGTCAGCCCCAGCATTTT. It is translated as CASSFSGTGGQPQHF. The chain recombines TRBV6-5 with TRBJ1-5; TRBD1 aligns across 11 bases. The junction had 5 bases not matched to a gene; V was cut back by 4 bases and J by 6 bases. Germline V CDR1 and CDR2: MNHEY, SVGAGI. The CDR3 length is 15 residues.

The chain employs TRBV29-1 and TRBJ2-1, with D perhaps TRBD2 (5 bases). CDR3 size: 14 residues. Trimming shortened V by 2 bases and J by 7 bases, and 15 bases separated the two germline ends. The germline V gene has CDR1 SQVTM and CDR2 ANQGSEA. The CDR3 bases are TGCAGCGTTGAAAGTGCGGGCTTGGGGAATGAGCAGTTCTTC. This gives the protein CSVESAGLGNEQFF.

In nucleotides, the CDR3 is TGTGCCAGCAGTCAAACAGGAATCAACTATGGCTACACCTTC. Amino acids: CASSQTGINYGYTF. The V gene is TRBV6-6, the J gene TRBJ1-2; maybe TRBD1 (5 bases). The germline CDR1 and CDR2 sequences are MNHNY and SVGAGI (reference sequence). This CDR3 is built from 14 residues. Trimming stripped 5 bases from V and 2 bases from J, with 12 bases between.